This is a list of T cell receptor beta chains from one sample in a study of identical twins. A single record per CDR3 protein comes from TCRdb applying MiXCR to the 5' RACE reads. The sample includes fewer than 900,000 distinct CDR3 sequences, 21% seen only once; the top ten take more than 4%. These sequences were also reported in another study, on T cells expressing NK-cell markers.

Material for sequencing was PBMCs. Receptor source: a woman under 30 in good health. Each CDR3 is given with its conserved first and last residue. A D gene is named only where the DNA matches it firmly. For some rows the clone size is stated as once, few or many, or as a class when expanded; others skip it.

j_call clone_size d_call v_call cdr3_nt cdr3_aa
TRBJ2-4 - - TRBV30 TGTGCCTGGAGTGTACGGGATATCCTTCTCGGAAACATTCAGTACTTC CAWSVRDILLGNIQYF
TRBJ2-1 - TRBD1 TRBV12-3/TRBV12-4 TGTGCCAGCACCCGAGAGACGGGACAGGGTCGCAATGAGCAGTTCTTC CASTRETGQGRNEQFF
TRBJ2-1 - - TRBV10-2 TGCGCCAGCAAAAGGCTAGCAGATCGGGTTGAGCAGTTCTTC CASKRLADRVEQFF
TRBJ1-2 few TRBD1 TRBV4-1 TGCGCCACCCGGACAGGGTACGGCTACACCTTC CATRTGYGYTF
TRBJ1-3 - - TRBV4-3 TGCGCCAGCAGCCCGCAGGGCCCTGGAAACACCATATATTTT CASSPQGPGNTIYF
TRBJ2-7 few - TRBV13 TGTGCCAGCAGCACCAGAGACGGGTACTCCTACGAGCAGTACTTC CASSTRDGYSYEQYF
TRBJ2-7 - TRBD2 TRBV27 TGTGCCAGCAGTTTACCCGGGACTAGCGGGAGGTTCTCCTACGAGCAGTACTTC CASSLPGTSGRFSYEQYF
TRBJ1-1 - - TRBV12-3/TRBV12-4 TGTGCCAGCAGTCCCCTAATTTGGGCCGGAAGCACTGAAGCTTTCTTT CASSPLIWAGSTEAFF
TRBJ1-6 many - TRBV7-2 TGTGCCAGCAGCCGGGAGGCAGATCATAATTCACCCCTCCACTTT CASSREADHNSPLHF
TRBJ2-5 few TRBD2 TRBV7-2 TGTGCCAGCAGCTTAGTACTAGCGGGAGTTCGGGAGACCCAGTACTTC CASSLVLAGVRETQYF
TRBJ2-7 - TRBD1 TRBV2 TGTGCCAGCGGGACAGATCCCTACGAGCAGTACTTC CASGTDPYEQYF
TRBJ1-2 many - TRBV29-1 TGCAGCGTTGAAGGCACCGGGGGCTACACCTTC CSVEGTGGYTF
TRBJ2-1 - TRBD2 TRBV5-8 TGTGCCAGCAGTATGGAGGTCCGGCGGGGGGGCAGCGATGAGCAGTTCTTC CASSMEVRRGGSDEQFF
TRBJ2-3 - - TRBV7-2 TGTGGCTCCGCGGACGGCACAGATACGCAGTATTTT CGSADGTDTQYF
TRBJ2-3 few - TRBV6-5 TGTGCCAGCAGATACTTCTCGGCGGGGGCTAGCACAGATACGCAGTATTTT CASRYFSAGASTDTQYF
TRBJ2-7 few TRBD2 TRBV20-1 TGCAGTGCTCAGAATAGCGGGGGCCTTACCTACGAGCAGTACTTC CSAQNSGGLTYEQYF
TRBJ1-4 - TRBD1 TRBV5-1 TGCGCCAGCAGCTACCGGGACAGCAATGAAAAACTGTTTTTT CASSYRDSNEKLFF
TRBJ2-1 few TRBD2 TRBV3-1 TGTGCCAGCAGCCAAGACAGCGCGGGGGGCTCCTACAATGAGCAGTTCTTC CASSQDSAGGSYNEQFF
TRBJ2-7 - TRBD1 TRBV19 TGTGCCAGTAGCTTAAGGATGGGACAGGGTTCTCGCGAGCAGTACTTC CASSLRMGQGSREQYF
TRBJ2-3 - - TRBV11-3 TGTGCCAGCAGCTTAGTTGGCTTCACAGATACGCAGTATTTT CASSLVGFTDTQYF
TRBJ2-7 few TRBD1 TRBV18 TGTGCCAGCTCACCACGGGACAGTGGTTTCTACGAGCAGTACTTC CASSPRDSGFYEQYF
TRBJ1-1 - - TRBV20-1 TGCAGTGCCGGGGGACTGACGAACACTGAAGCTTTCTTT CSAGGLTNTEAFF
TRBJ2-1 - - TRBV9 TGTGCCAGCAGCGTTTCAGGGGCGCTAGGCAATGAGCAGTTCTTC CASSVSGALGNEQFF
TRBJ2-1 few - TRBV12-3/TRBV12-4 TGTGCCAGCAGTTTTATTCGGGTCTACAATGAGCAGTTCTTC CASSFIRVYNEQFF
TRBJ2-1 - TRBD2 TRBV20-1 TGCAGTGCTTCTAGCGGGAGTGGTGAGCAGTTCTTC CSASSGSGEQFF
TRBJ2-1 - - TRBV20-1 TGCAGTGCTAGCCTTAGGGGATCCCACAATGAGCAGTTCTTC CSASLRGSHNEQFF
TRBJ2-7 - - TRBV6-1 TGTGCCAGCAGACCTTATGCAACTGGGGGGTACGAGCAGTACTTC CASRPYATGGYEQYF
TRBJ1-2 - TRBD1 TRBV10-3 TGTGCCATCACCCCCGGGACAGAGACCTATGGCTACACCTTC CAITPGTETYGYTF
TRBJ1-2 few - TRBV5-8 TGTGCCAGCAGCCTGGACACGTTCTACTATGGCTACACCTTC CASSLDTFYYGYTF
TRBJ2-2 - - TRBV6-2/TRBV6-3 TGTGCCAGCAGCTCGAGACATACCGCGAACACCGGGGAGCTGTTTTTT CASSSRHTANTGELFF
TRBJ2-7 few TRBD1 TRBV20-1 TGCAGTGCTAGAGAGTCGACAGGGAAATACGAGCAGTACTTC CSARESTGKYEQYF